Listed below are T cell receptor beta chains from one sample, sequenced in a study of beta chain features in type 1 diabetes. Assay: immunoSEQ multiplex PCR; the TCRdb copy retains only in-frame clones and omits some. The table shows some 900,000 clones, with 17% occurring only once. Sequencing was performed on naive CD4+ T cells from blood. The receptor set was obtained from a woman under 30 in good health. The conserved cysteine and the conserved F or W are not part of the CDR3 here. The size of a clone is reported for some rows only, either as once, few or many, or as a class for expanded clones.

V gene | clone size | CDR3 protein
TRBV7-2 | few | ASSRDFAGGSTDTQY
TRBV2 | few | ASRLGLAGNTGELF
TRBV9 | - | ASSDLGTGASPLH
TRBV6-5 | - | ASSPTSGAYEQY
TRBV28 | - | ASSLYLDPPPGELF
TRBV29-1 | few | SVEDQGRGYGYT
TRBV7-6 | few | ASSLETGGSTGELF
TRBV5-1 | few | ASSFRGREWTDTQY
TRBV7-2 | few | ASSPRRGYEQY
TRBV6-5 | - | ASSLSGTGSNQPQH
TRBV6-5 | few | ASSDRVGNQPQH
TRBV28 | once | ASSLDFSTYNEQF
TRBV11-2 | once | ASSGPGRRNTEAF
TRBV28 | - | ASSRANTIY
TRBV7-8 | - | ASSLGHREPEQY
TRBV29-1 | - | SVSTGNTIY
TRBV2 | few | ASSENTGRRNTEAF
TRBV2 | - | ASSEWGGSYNEQF
TRBV5-1 | - | ASREGQGSYEQY
TRBV29-1 | - | SVGGKGAGNIQY
TRBV29-1 | few | TIGGASDLFYNEQF
TRBV7-2 | - | ASSRGLATYNEQF
TRBV7-2 | - | ASSRHGPGF
TRBV7-9 | - | ASSFQGDNQPQH